The 29 T cell receptor beta chains below were found in one sample sequenced in a study of blood T cell repertoires in COVID-19. Sequencing used immunoSEQ multiplex PCR; TCRdb keeps in-frame clones, though not all of them. The top ten clones hold 4% of a sample with 150,000 or so clones, approximately 84% of them seen once. The material sequenced was peripheral blood. Receptor source: a woman aged 55-75 years with acute or convalescent COVID-19.

The chain couples TRBV7-2 to TRBJ2-7; TRBD2 aligns across 11 bases. Trimming took 0 bases from V and 5 from J; bases not matched to a gene: 9. From germline, CDR1 is SGHTA and CDR2 FQGNSA. The CDR3 consists of 17 residues. This CDR3 is CASSLALAGGSSHEQYF. The CDR3 region has the DNA TGTGCCAGCAGCTTAGCCCTAGCGGGAGGTTCGAGCCACGAGCAGTACTTC. The complete variable domain, with remaining parts taken from reference TRBV7-2 and TRBJ2-7, reads GAGVSQSPSNKVTEKGKDVELRCDPISGHTALYWYRQSLGQGLEFLIYFQGNSAPDKSGLPSDRFSAERTGGSVSTLTIQRTQQEDSAVYLCASSLALAGGSSHEQYFGPGTRLTVT.

V and J are TRBV28 and TRBJ2-5; 9 bases fit TRBD2. CDR1 is MDHEN, CDR2 SYDVKM, per germline. Trimming at V came to 7 bases and at J to 3 bases, leaving 6 bases not matched to a gene. The CDR3 runs to 14 residues. The CDR3 nucleotides are TGTGCCAGCACGGCGGGAGGGTACAAAGAGACCCAGTACTTC. This sequence encodes CASTAGGYKETQYF. Filled out from reference TRBV28 and TRBJ2-5, the complete variable domain reads DVKVTQSSRYLVKRTGEKVFLECVQDMDHENMFWYRQDPGLGLRLIYFSYDVKMKEKGDIPEGYSVSREKKERFSLILESASTNQTSMYLCASTAGGYKETQYFGPGTRLLVL.

There are a few counts of this clone. The chain combines TRBV7-9 with TRBJ2-7; 7 bases fit TRBD1. This CDR3 has 15 residues. Unmatched junction bases numbered 4, after V lost 1 base and J lost 1 base. The germline V gene has CDR1 SEHNR and CDR2 FQNEAQ (reference sequence). CDR3 nucleotides: TGTGCCAGCAGCTTAGATGGGACAGCTTCCTACGAGCAGTACTTC. Its translation: CASSLDGTASYEQYF.

About this clone: Other DNA sequences in this specimen translate into the identical CDR3. The genes are TRBV28 and TRBJ2-7; maybe TRBD2 (5 bases). There are 13 residues in the CDR3. Germline CDR1 reads MDHEN; CDR2 reads SYDVKM. The V gene lost 4 bases and the J gene lost 3 bases, with 10 bases spanning the gap. The CDR3 sequence: CASSSSGYYEQYF. For the CDR3, the DNA is TGTGCCAGCAGTTCATCGGGATACTACGAGCAGTACTTC.

V gene TRBV9 combines with J gene TRBJ2-7, with D perhaps TRBD2 (6 bases). Trimming left V 0 bases short and J 2 bases short, with 9 bases between. The CDR3 runs 14 residues. Germline CDR1 is SGDLS and CDR2 is YYNGEE. This CDR3 is CASSVGASAYEQYF. The CDR3 DNA sequence: TGTGCCAGCAGCGTAGGGGCTAGCGCCTACGAGCAGTACTTC.

The chain joins TRBV27 to TRBJ2-3, with TRBD1 matching 8 bases. In germline, CDR1 is MNHEY, CDR2 SMNVEV (reference sequence). The CDR3 is 14 residues long. The junction had 4 bases not matched to a gene; V was cut back by 4 bases and J by 4 bases. CDR3 nucleotide sequence: TGTGCCAGCAGTTCGAGACAGGGGCCAGATACGCAGTATTTT. It translates to CASSSRQGPDTQYF.

The V call is TRBV28, the J call TRBJ1-2, with 9 bases matching TRBD1. Germline CDR1 MDHEN, CDR2 SYDVKM. The J segment lost 6 bases and the V segment lost 6 bases, leaving 5 bases of the junction unmatched. The CDR3 is made up of 13 amino acids. The CDR3 loop reads CASRTGGVDGYTF. The CDR3 region has the DNA TGTGCCAGCAGAACAGGGGGCGTCGATGGCTACACCTTC.

The chain is built from TRBV6-5 and TRBJ1-1; possible D gene TRBD1, 5 bases. The CDR3 length is 12 residues. Between the trimmed V and J ends, which lost 8 bases and 8 bases, there was a span of 15 bases. Germline V CDR1 and CDR2: MNHEY, SVGAGI. CDR3 bases: TGTGCCAGCTCTACCGGGGGGAGGGAAGCTTTCTTT. Translation gives CASSTGGREAFF.

The V gene is TRBV4-1, the J gene TRBJ2-1; possibly TRBD2 for D (6 bases). The CDR3 runs 17 residues. The germline V gene encodes CDR1 MGHRA and CDR2 YSYEKL. V was clipped by 1 base and J by 0 bases, with 13 bases between them. The CDR3 region is CASSQGSGLSSYNEQFF. CDR3 nucleotide sequence: TGCGCCAGCAGCCAAGGGTCGGGACTTAGCTCCTACAATGAGCAGTTCTTC.

The V call is TRBV11-3, the J call TRBJ2-1, with 10 bases that match TRBD2. CDR3 length equals 13 residues. Germline values: CDR1 SGHNT, CDR2 YENEEA. After removal of 3 bases from V and 9 bases from J, the junction contained 2 bases not matched to a gene. CDR3 sequence reads: CASSFVAGGEQFF. The CDR3 nucleotides read TGTGCCAGCAGCTTCGTAGCGGGAGGTGAGCAGTTCTTC.

The chain couples TRBV28 to TRBJ1-6, with 8 bases that match TRBD1. Trimming removed 2 bases from V and 1 base from J; junction bases left unmatched: 7. Germline V CDR1 and CDR2: MDHEN, SYDVKM. There are 18 residues in the CDR3. CDR3 nucleotides: TGTGCCAGCAGTTTAGGACAGGGTGGAAGTTCCTATAATTCACCCCTCCACTTT. Its protein product is CASSLGQGGSSYNSPLHF.

V is TRBV2 and J is TRBJ1-2; 7 bases align to TRBD1. CDR1 is SNHLY and CDR2 is FYNNEI in the germline V gene. The V and J ends lost 4 bases and 4 bases, in that order; junction bases with no gene match: 6. The CDR3 loop spans 14 amino acids. This chain's CDR3 is CASSGAGQIYGYTF. CDR3 DNA sequence: TGTGCCAGCAGTGGGGCGGGACAGATCTATGGCTACACCTTC. The whole variable domain, filled in from reference TRBV2 and TRBJ1-2, reads EPEVTQTPSHQVTQMGQEVILRCVPISNHLYFYWYRQILGQKVEFLVSFYNNEISEKSEIFDDQFSVERPDGSNFTLKIRSTKLEDSAMYFCASSGAGQIYGYTFGSGTRLTVV.

V gene TRBV27 combines with J gene TRBJ2-1; 9 bases fit TRBD1. CDR1 MNHEY and CDR2 SMNVEV come from the germline V gene (reference sequence). V shed 7 bases, J shed 1 base, and the junction held 5 bases outside the gene matches. The CDR3 has 15 residues. CDR3 coding DNA: TGTGCCAGCACCACAGACAGGGGGTCCTACAATGAGCAGTTCTTC. Translation gives CASTTDRGSYNEQFF.

The V and J genes are TRBV11-3 and TRBJ2-4; 7 bases map to TRBD1. Germline CDR1 reads SGHNT; CDR2 reads YENEEA. The CDR3 is 14 amino acids. J was trimmed by 4 bases and V by 5 bases; bases with no gene match: 5. The CDR3 sequence is CASSPGTVKNIQYF. CDR3 in DNA: TGTGCCAGCAGCCCAGGGACAGTGAAAAACATTCAGTACTTC.

This clone was recorded only once. The chain combines TRBV29-1 with TRBJ1-3, with D unclear. The germline CDR1 and CDR2 sequences are SQVTM and ANQGSEA. Trimming cost V 1 base and J 0 bases, with 13 bases left between them. CDR3 length equals 16 residues. This CDR3 is CSVEGGHGSSGNTIYF. The CDR3 DNA is TGCAGCGTTGAAGGAGGCCACGGGTCCTCTGGAAACACCATATATTTT.

V gene TRBV7-9 combines with J gene TRBJ1-2; D perhaps matches TRBD1 (6 bases). The germline gives CDR1 SEHNR, CDR2 FQNEAQ (reference sequence). CDR3 length: 15 residues. Between the trimmed V and J ends, which lost 5 bases and 4 bases, there was a span of 17 bases. CDR3 coding DNA: TGTGCCAGCAGCCAACAGGGACAATACGTCTATGGCTACACCTTC. Amino acid sequence: CASSQQGQYVYGYTF.

V and J are TRBV18 and TRBJ2-2, with D perhaps TRBD1 (5 bases). Per germline, CDR1 KGHSH and CDR2 LQKENI. The CDR3 totals 15 residues. With 1 base removed from V and 1 base from J, the gap between germline ends came to 7 bases. CDR3 DNA sequence: TGTGCCAGCTCACCACTAACAGGGAACACCGGGGAGCTGTTTTTT. As protein: CASSPLTGNTGELFF.

This chain uses TRBV27 with TRBJ2-3, with 7 bases that match TRBD2. The CDR3 contains 15 residues. Germline CDR1 MNHEY, CDR2 SMNVEV (reference sequence). V shed 4 bases and J 3 bases; nucleotides not matched to a gene: 7. The CDR3, as DNA: TGTGCCAGCAGTTCTCGGGACTATCCGACAGATACGCAGTATTTT. Translating it yields CASSSRDYPTDTQYF.

The CDR3 DNA reads as TGTGCCAGTAGTATAGACCATCAGGGTGGCTATGGCTACACCTTC. Its translation: CASSIDHQGGYGYTF. The chain links TRBV19 to TRBJ1-2; possibly TRBD1 for D (5 bases). CDR1 is LNHDA, CDR2 SQIVND, per germline (reference sequence). V dropped 0 bases and J dropped 4 bases, with 12 bases sitting between them. The CDR3 covers 15 residues.

The chain joins TRBV9 to TRBJ2-1; 10 bases agree with TRBD2. CDR1 is SGDLS and CDR2 is YYNGEE in the germline V gene. The CDR3 extends over 16 amino acids. With V trimmed by 0 bases and J by 8 bases, 8 bases remained unmatched. The CDR3 coding sequence is TGTGCCAGCAGCGTAGCCGCTAGCGGGAGAGGGTATGAGCAGTTCTTC. The encoded protein is CASSVAASGRGYEQFF.

The genes are TRBV6-1 and TRBJ2-7, with D unclear. Per germline, CDR1 MNHNS and CDR2 SASEGT. V was trimmed by 2 bases and J by 4 bases, leaving 9 bases between them. The CDR3 is made up of 13 amino acids. CDR3: CASSELPRYEQYF. The CDR3 DNA sequence: TGTGCCAGCAGTGAACTACCCAGGTACGAGCAGTACTTC.

V and J are TRBV9 and TRBJ1-5, with 7 bases fitting TRBD1. The CDR3 has 15 residues. Germline CDR1 is SGDLS and CDR2 is YYNGEE. With 4 bases clipped from V and 7 bases from J, the junction kept 11 bases outside the gene matches. The CDR3 DNA sequence: TGTGCCAGCAGCAAAGACCCGACAGGGACGCAGCCCCAGCATTTT. Translation: CASSKDPTGTQPQHF.

This chain links TRBV28 with TRBJ2-6; 8 nucleotides agree with TRBD1. This CDR3 region has 18 residues. The J segment lost 2 bases and the V segment lost 5 bases, leaving 11 bases of the junction unmatched. The germline CDR1 and CDR2 sequences are MDHEN and SYDVKM. CDR3 in amino acids: CASSRPGTGLAGANVLTF. The CDR3 DNA sequence: TGTGCCAGCAGTAGGCCTGGGACAGGCCTAGCTGGGGCCAACGTCCTGACTTTC.

The chain carries TRBV19 and TRBJ1-5; tentatively, D is TRBD1 (6 bases). This CDR3 region has 18 residues. Per germline, CDR1 LNHDA and CDR2 SQIVND (reference sequence). The V end was cut by 4 bases, the J end by 5 bases, with 24 bases between. The CDR3 DNA follows: TGTGCCAGTAGTAAGTCCGTTGTAACCGGGACATCTTATCAGCCCCAGCATTTT. Protein: CASSKSVVTGTSYQPQHF.

This chain connects TRBV5-4 to TRBJ2-7; 11 nucleotides agree with TRBD2. Germline V gene data show CDR1 as SGHNT and CDR2 as YYREEE (reference sequence). The length of the CDR3 is 16 residues. With 0 bases clipped from V and 5 bases from J, the junction kept 7 bases outside the gene matches. CDR3 bases: TGTGCCAGCAGCTTGGGTAGCGGGAGGGCTCGGGACGAGCAGTACTTC. Residues: CASSLGSGRARDEQYF.

The V gene is TRBV10-3, the J gene TRBJ2-3, with 7 bases fitting TRBD2. After removal of 2 bases from V and 5 bases from J, the junction contained 4 bases not matched to a gene. The CDR3 extends over 14 amino acids. Germline CDR1 and CDR2: ENHRY and SYGVKD. DNA for the CDR3: TGTGCCATCAGTGAGGGCGGGAGAATAGATACGCAGTATTTT. Protein: CAISEGGRIDTQYF.

The chain combines TRBV4-1 with TRBJ2-1, with 11 nucleotides matching TRBD2. The CDR3 has 19 amino acids. Germline CDR1 and CDR2: MGHRA and YSYEKL. V lost 4 bases, J lost 3 bases, and 14 bases stayed unmatched. Here the CDR3 reads CASSPSGLAGNHRYNEQFF. The CDR3 nucleotides read TGCGCCAGCAGCCCTTCTGGACTAGCGGGCAATCACCGCTACAATGAGCAGTTCTTC.

V usage is TRBV19 and J usage is TRBJ1-6; 8 positions match TRBD1. The germline gives CDR1 LNHDA, CDR2 SQIVND (reference sequence). J was trimmed by 3 bases and V by 5 bases; bases with no gene match: 15. This CDR3 contains 19 residues. CDR3 sequence: CASSAYRTGPVGYNSPLHF. CDR3 bases: TGTGCCAGTAGTGCTTATCGGACAGGGCCGGTTGGCTATAATTCACCCCTCCACTTT.

This sequence joins TRBV30 and TRBJ2-7; possibly TRBD1 for D (6 bases). This CDR3 has 12 amino acids. V lost 0 bases and J lost 7, with 10 bases in between. CDR1 and CDR2 from the germline V gene are GTSNPN and SVGIG (reference sequence). The CDR3 loop reads CAWSVGAGEQYF. CDR3 sequence (DNA): TGTGCCTGGAGTGTGGGGGCAGGGGAGCAGTACTTC.